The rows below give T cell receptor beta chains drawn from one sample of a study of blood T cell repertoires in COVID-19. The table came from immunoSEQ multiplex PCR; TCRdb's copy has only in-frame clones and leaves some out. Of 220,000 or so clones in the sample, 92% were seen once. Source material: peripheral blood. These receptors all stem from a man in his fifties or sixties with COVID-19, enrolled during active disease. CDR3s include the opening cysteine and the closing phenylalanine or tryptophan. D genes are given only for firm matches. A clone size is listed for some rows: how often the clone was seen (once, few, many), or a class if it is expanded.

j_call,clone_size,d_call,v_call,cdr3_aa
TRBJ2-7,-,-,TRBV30,CAWSAYSGGEQYF
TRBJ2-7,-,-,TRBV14,CASSQDRNNYEQYF
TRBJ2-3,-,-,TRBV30,CAWSTGSTDTQYF
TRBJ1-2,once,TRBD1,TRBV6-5,CASSKPGQGYRGYTF
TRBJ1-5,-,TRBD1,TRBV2,CASRQTGYSNQPQHF
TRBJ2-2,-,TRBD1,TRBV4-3,CASSQRTGVNTGELFF
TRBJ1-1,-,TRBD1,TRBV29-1,CSARNLDSTGGKRAFF
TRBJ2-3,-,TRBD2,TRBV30,CAWSVLGLAITDTQYF
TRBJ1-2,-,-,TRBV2,CASKSRWNYGYTF
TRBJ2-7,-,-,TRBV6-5,CASSYRQGSGSYEQYF
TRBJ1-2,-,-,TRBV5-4,CASSLAGVDGYTF
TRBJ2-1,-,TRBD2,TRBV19,CASTASGSYNEQFF
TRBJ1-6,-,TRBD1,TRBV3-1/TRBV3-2,CASSQDLTTGNSPLHF
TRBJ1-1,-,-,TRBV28,CASSPTTPEAFF
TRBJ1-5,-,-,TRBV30,CAWTHSHDQPQHF
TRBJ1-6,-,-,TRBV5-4,CASSIQGDGSPLHF
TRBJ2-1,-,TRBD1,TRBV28,CASSLSSPGQGREQFF
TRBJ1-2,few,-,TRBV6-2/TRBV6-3,CASSYGYGRVQSHGYTF
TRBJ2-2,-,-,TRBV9,CASSVSGQNTGELFF
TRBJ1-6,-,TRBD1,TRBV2,CASSDGQGGSPLHF
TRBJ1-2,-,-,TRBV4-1,CASSRGTEVSNYGYTF
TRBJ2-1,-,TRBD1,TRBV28,CASSLPAGGTGSNEQFF
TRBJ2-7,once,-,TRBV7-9,CASSLASSTYEQYF
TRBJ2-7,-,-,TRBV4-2,CASSQVGQAHSYEQYF
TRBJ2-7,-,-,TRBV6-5,CASSYIWGGQYEQYF
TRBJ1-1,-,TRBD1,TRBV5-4,CASSRQGLLTEAFF
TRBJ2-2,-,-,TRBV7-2,CASSLAGASIAGELFF
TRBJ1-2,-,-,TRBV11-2,CASSLDPAVTYGYTF
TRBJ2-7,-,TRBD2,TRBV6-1,CASSGGTSGVPYEQYF
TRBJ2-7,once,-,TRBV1,CTSSQGTSPYEQYF
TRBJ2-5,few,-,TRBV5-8,CASSLEGRAAETQYF
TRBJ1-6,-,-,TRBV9,CASSGEGSSPLHF
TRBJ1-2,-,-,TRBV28,CASSFWGENYGYTF